Below, one T cell receptor (beta chain) is given with its context. This clonotype was detected only a few times. Its antigen is currently not known. One base away there is no much larger clone; base qualities are not given. The source of the sample is a study of regulatory T cells in long-lasting Graves disease (TCRdb year 2021). Turning to the overall study: Antithyroid drugs had been taken for less than 3 months by newly diagnosed Graves' disease patients. Peripheral blood TCR sequencing and RNA sequencing compared persistent Graves' disease patients with newly diagnosed Graves' disease patients. The study was registered as a clinical trial and conducted in China. A total of some 35 samples underwent TCR sequencing, from around 13 patients with persistent Graves' disease and some 20 patients with newly diagnosed Graves' disease.

The CDR3 measures 13 amino acids from cysteine to phenylalanine. The retained sequence is limited to the CDR3, 39 bases, with the frame set at the first base. A distance of 7 bases separates the germline ends of V and J, which lose 6 bases and 1 base respectively. Sequences LNHDA (CDR1) and SQIVND (CDR2) are obtained from the germline V gene (reference sequence). Receptor libraries were prepared by multiplex PCR. TCRdb names Illumina HiSeq 4000 as the instrument used. To build TCR beta libraries, CDR3 regions were amplified by Arm-PCR using iRepertoire HTBI primers. PCR products were gel purified before sequencing. The authors' analysis ran thus. A total of under 80 TRBV and about 13 TRBJ segments were identified across samples and were used for gene usage analysis of CDR3 amino acid clonotypes. COPE and FqMerger were used to merge the filtered high-quality paired reads into contigs. BLAST was used to align contigs to IMGT TRBV, TRBD and TRBJ reference genes, with CDR3 defined following IMGT. Any clonotype with a frequency above 0.1% was counted as a highly expanded clone. Repertoire diversity was measured by Shannon entropy, and V-J evenness by the Gini coefficient. A clonotype found in more than one individual was treated as public. TCRdb handled the public reads itself, with Q25 trimming in fastp and clone calling in MiXCR, and kept productive beta chains. Every CDR3 protein is listed once, alongside the most common genes and DNA of its rows. The V and J calls and clone size come from TCRdb's table, not from the authors' own analysis. This sample is represented by 440,000 or so distinct CDR3 sequences; approximately 15% of them were singletons. The ten most abundant clones make up 16% of the sample.

Taken with the paper, the label for time point translates to: newly diagnosed GD, antithyroid drugs for less than 3 months. For both TCR sequencing and RNA sequencing, RNA was extracted from PBMCs using TRIzol. The diagnosis of Graves' disease was made according to American Thyroid Association guidelines. The patients came from an endocrinology department in Xi'an, China. Each patient gave approximately 10 milliliters of peripheral blood, collected in an EDTA anticoagulant tube. Ficoll Paque Plus density gradient separation was used to isolate PBMCs, and no further T cell sorting was performed. An Agilent 2100 Bioanalyzer and agarose gel were used to check RNA quality, and a NanoDrop 2000 was used to measure RNA concentration. What the work shows at the level of the full study, not this receptor alone: The authors noted that the small sample size was a limitation that may lower accuracy. Persistent Graves' disease patients showed lower TCR Shannon entropy and fewer highly expanded clones than newly diagnosed patients, suggesting clonal expansion. More public clonotypes were shared among persistent patients (roughly 3,000) than among newly diagnosed patients (roughly 1,000). Only the TCR beta chain was sequenced and analyzed. Only peripheral blood was studied, because thyroid tissue, the primary lesion, was inaccessible. Persistent disease showed preferential use of TRBV28, TRBJ1-2 and TRBJ2-5, whereas newly diagnosed disease favored TRBV20-1 and TRBJ2-1.

These same data were also listed under a study on T cells in Graves' hyperthyroidism and ophthalmopathy. Reported in the second study: Stable Graves' hyperthyroidism was defined as no progression to ophthalmopathy during 18 months of follow-up. Hyperthyroidism patients were newly diagnosed, with disease duration under 2 months, and aged 18 to 65 years. Any patient with an uncontrolled infection, another autoimmune disease, pregnancy or lactation was excluded. Diagnoses were established on the basis of clinical symptoms, serum thyroxine and TRAb, thyroid ultrasound, and orbital computed tomography. A first-round RT-PCR of the TCR CDR3 used the HTBI primer set with the Qiagen OneStep RT-PCR kit. Most expanded thyroid clonotypes (frequency above 0.001) were also detected in blood, a finding suggesting that blood repertoires may reflect thyroid immune responses. In cross-validation, a model built on a 13 V-J signature told ophthalmopathy apart from stable hyperthyroidism with 85% to 90% sensitivity and approximately 81% specificity, and in testing the same model reached 80%/75%. In validation, the model predicted progression to ophthalmopathy with about 71% sensitivity and less than 80% specificity, a median of 6.5 months before onset. To identify TCR V-J signatures that set the groups apart, the researchers used a discovery cohort of 90 to 100 patients, made up of roughly 45 with Graves' ophthalmopathy and around 58 with stable Graves' hyperthyroidism. Prospective prediction of ophthalmopathy was tested in an independent validation cohort consisting of 18 hyperthyroidism patients and more than 15 patients who later progressed to ophthalmopathy. For training and testing, the roughly 97 patients in the discovery cohort were randomly divided in a 7:3 ratio. Thyroid tissue and blood T-cell repertoires from six or seven Graves' hyperthyroidism patients were also compared in the study. Following sampling, methimazole starting at 30 mg daily was given to hyperthyroidism patients, and high-dose intravenous methylprednisolone was given to ophthalmopathy patients. Libraries were constructed in a second round of multiplex PCR, after which size selection and purification were performed. The libraries were sequenced on an Illumina HiSeq2000 using paired-end 100 bp reads. SOAPnuke was used to process the raw data, removing reads that contained adapters or uncalled bases, had a mean Phred below 15, or lacked an exact match to the constant primer or identifier. COPE v1.2.5 was used to merge the high-quality paired reads, and each unique nucleotide sequence was defined as a clonotype. MiTCR v1.1 was used to align clonotypes to the IMGT TRBV, TRBD and TRBJ reference segments. Only V-J combinations with frequency above 0.0001, covering 99.2% of repertoires, were analysed. A TCS score was defined as the ratio between F50 (clonal expansion) and ExV (chaos), using BLOSUM62-based TCRdist between CDR3 peptides within each V-J. Welch's t-statistics and random forest reduced 500 to 550 V-J features to some 14, which were used in a naive Bayes classifier (R e1071). Sample size was not statistically predetermined, and blinding of investigators to group allocation was not performed. The paper reports TCR Vbeta CDR3 sequencing of fewer than 150 peripheral blood samples: around 41 ophthalmopathy, under 80 hyperthyroidism and some 17 progressor patients.

This chain is built from TRBV19 and TRBJ2-4; the D match is possibly TRBD1 or TRBD2, with 5 bases aligned in each. The sample was peripheral blood mononuclear cells (PBMCs), taken at new diagnosis, from a patient treated with antithyroid drugs. The source is a woman younger than 45 with Graves disease. Donor details come from another sample of the same person, matched by shared clones. The CDR3 in this case is CASRGVAKNIQYF. The bases are TGTGCCAGTAGGGGGGTGGCCAAAAACATTCAGTACTTC. Where the CDR3 stops, the reference TRBV19 and TRBJ2-4 genes take over; the full variable domain is DGGITQSPKYLFRKEGQNVTLSCEQNLNHDAMYWYRQDPGQGLRLIYYSQIVNDFQKGDIAEGYSVSREKKESFPLTVTSAQKNPTAFYLCASRGVAKNIQYFGAGTRLSVL.